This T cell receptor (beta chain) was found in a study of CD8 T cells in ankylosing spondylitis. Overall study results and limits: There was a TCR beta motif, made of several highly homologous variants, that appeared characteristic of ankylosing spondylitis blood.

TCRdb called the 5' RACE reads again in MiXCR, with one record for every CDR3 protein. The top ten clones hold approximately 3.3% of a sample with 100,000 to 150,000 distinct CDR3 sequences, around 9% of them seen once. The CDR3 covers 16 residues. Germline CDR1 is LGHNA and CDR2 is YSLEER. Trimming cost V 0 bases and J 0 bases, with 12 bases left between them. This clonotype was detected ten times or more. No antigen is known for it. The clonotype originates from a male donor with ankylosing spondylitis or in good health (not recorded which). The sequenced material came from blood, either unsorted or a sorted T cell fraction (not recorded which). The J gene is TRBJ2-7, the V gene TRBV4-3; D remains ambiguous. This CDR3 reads CASSQDWGWSSYEQYF. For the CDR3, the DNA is TGCGCCAGCAGCCAAGATTGGGGTTGGAGCTCCTACGAGCAGTACTTC.